The clone carrying this T cell receptor (beta chain) was found many times. TCRdb processed the RT-PCR reads anew with MiXCR; each CDR3 protein has one entry. The sample lists more than 850,000 distinct CDR3 sequences; about a sixth were seen once. The sample originates from a study of patients and donors after allogeneic stem cell transplantation. The V gene lost 7 bases and the J gene lost 2 bases, with 14 bases spanning the gap. This CDR3 comprises 14 residues. This receptor was taken from a human donor who was either an allogeneic HSCT recipient or a stem cell or donor lymphocyte infusion donor (not recorded which). It is not recorded whose cells these are; they may come from a transplant donor. The sample was blood, either unsorted or a sorted T cell fraction (not recorded which). V is TRBV12-3 or TRBV12-4 and J is TRBJ1-1; a possible D gene is TRBD1 (6 bases). This chain's CDR3 is CASTLDRLNTEAFF. The CDR3 bases are TGTGCCAGCACCCTAGACAGGCTCAACACTGAAGCTTTCTTT.